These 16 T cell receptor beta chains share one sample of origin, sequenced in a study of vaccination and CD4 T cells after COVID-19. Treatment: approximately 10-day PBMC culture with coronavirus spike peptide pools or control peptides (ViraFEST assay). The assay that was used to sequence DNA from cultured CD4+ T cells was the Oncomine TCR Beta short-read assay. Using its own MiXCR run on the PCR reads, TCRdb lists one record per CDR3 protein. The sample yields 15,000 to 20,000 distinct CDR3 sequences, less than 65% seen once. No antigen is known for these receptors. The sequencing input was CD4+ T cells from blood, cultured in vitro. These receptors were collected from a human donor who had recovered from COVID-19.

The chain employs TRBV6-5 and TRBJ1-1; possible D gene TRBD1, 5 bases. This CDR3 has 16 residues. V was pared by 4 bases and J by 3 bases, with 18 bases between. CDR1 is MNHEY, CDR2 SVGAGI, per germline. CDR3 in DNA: TGTGCCAGCAGTTCTTGGGACCGTGGTCGGTACACTGAAGCTTTCTTT. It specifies CASSSWDRGRYTEAFF.

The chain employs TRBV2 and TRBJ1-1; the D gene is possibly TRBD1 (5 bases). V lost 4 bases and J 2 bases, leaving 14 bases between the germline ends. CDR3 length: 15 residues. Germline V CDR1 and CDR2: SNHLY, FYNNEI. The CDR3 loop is CASSAGLRGNTEAFF. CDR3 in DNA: TGTGCCAGCAGTGCAGGGTTGAGAGGAAACACTGAAGCTTTCTTT.

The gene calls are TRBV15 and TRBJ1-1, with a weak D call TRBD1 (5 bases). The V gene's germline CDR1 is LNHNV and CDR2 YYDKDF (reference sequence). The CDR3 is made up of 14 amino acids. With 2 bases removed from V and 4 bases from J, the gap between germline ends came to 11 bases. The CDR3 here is CATSRPGKLTEAFF. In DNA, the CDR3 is TGTGCCACCAGCAGACCAGGGAAGCTCACTGAAGCTTTCTTT.

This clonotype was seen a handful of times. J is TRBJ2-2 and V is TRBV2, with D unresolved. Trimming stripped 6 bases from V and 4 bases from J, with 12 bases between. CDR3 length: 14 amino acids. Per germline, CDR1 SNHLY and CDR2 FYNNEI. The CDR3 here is CASRVYSSTGELFF. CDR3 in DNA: TGTGCCAGCAGGGTCTACTCGTCCACCGGGGAGCTGTTTTTT. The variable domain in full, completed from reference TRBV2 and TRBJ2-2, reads EPEVTQTPSHQVTQMGQEVILRCVPISNHLYFYWYRQILGQKVEFLVSFYNNEISEKSEIFDDQFSVERPDGSNFTLKIRSTKLEDSAMYFCASRVYSSTGELFFGEGSRLTVL.

The CDR3 bases are TGTGCCAGCAGCCCGTTAGGTAGGGGGCCCACCGGGGAGCTGTTTTTT. Translation: CASSPLGRGPTGELFF. The chain links TRBV9 to TRBJ2-2, with 7 bases aligning to TRBD1. J was trimmed by 4 bases and V by 4 bases; bases with no gene match: 10. The CDR3 extends over 16 amino acids. Germline CDR1 and CDR2: SGDLS and YYNGEE.

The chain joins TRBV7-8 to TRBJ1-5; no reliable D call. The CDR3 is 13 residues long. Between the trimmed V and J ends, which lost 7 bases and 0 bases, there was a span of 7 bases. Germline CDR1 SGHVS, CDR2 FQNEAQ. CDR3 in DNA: TGTGCCAGCAAGAAGGGTAGCAATCAGCCCCAGCATTTT. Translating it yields CASKKGSNQPQHF.

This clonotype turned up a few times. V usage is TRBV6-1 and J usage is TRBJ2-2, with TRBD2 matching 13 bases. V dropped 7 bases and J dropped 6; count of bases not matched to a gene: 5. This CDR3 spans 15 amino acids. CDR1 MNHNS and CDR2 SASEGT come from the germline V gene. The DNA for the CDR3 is TGTGCCAGCACCCCGACTAGCGGGGGGTCCGGGGAGCTGTTTTTT. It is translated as CASTPTSGGSGELFF.

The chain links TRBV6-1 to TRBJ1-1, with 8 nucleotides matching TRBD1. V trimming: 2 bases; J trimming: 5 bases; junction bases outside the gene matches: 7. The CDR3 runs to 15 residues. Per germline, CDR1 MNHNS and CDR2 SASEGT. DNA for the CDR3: TGTGCCAGCAGTGAACCGACAGGGGCAAAAACTGAAGCTTTCTTT. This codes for CASSEPTGAKTEAFF.

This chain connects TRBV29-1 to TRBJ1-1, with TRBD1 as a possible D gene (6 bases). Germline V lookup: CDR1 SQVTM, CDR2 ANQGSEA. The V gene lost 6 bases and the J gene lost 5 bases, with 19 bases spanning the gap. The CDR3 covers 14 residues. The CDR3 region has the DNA TGCAGCGTAACACGACGGACAGCCACAACTGAAGCTTTCTTT. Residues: CSVTRRTATTEAFF.

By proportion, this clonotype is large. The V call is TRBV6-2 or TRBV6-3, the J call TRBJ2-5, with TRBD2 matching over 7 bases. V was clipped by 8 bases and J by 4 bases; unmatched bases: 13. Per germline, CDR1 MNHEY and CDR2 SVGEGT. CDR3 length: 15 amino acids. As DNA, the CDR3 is TGTGCCAGCCGAGGCATCGGACTAGTGAGAGAGACCCAGTACTTC. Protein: CASRGIGLVRETQYF.

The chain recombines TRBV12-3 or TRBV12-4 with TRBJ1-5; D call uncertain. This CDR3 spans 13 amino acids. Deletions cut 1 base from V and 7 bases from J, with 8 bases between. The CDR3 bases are TGTGCCAGCAGTTTAGGAGGGTCACAGCCCCAGCATTTT. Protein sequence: CASSLGGSQPQHF.

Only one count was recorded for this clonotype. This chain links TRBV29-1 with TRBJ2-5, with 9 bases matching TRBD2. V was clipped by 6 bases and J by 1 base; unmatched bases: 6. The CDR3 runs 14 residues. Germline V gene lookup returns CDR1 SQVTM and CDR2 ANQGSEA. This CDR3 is CSVASGNSQETQYF. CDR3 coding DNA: TGCAGCGTAGCTAGCGGGAACTCCCAAGAGACCCAGTACTTC.

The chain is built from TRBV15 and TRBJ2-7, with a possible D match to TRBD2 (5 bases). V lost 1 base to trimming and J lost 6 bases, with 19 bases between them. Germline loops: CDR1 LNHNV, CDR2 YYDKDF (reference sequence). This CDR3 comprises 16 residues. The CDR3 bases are TGTGCCACCAGCAGAGGCTTAGGACTTACCCTCTCCGAGCAGTACTTC. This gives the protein CATSRGLGLTLSEQYF. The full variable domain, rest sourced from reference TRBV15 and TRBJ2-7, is DAMVIQNPRYQVTQFGKPVTLSCSQTLNHNVMYWYQQKSSQAPKLLFHYYDKDFNNEADTPDNFQSRRPNTSFCFLDIRSPGLGDTAMYLCATSRGLGLTLSEQYFGPGTRLTVT.

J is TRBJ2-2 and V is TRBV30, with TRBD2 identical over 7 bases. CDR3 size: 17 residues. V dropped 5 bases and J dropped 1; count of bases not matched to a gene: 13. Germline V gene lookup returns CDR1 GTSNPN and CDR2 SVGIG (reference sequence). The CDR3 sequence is CAWEPGVASGNTGELFF. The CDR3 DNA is TGTGCCTGGGAGCCGGGCGTGGCTAGCGGGAACACCGGGGAGCTGTTTTTT.

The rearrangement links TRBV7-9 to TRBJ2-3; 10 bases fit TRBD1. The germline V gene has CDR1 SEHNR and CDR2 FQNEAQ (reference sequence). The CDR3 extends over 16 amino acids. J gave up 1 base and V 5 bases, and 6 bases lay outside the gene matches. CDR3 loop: CASSRQGAGGTDTQYF. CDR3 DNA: TGTGCCAGCAGCCGACAGGGGGCTGGCGGCACAGATACGCAGTATTTT.

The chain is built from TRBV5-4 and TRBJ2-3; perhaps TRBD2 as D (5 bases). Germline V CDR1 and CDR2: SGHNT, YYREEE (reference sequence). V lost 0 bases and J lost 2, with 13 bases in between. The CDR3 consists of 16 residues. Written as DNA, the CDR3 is TGTGCCAGCAGCTTGGGAGGCGCTAGCTCCACAGATACGCAGTATTTT. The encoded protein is CASSLGGASSTDTQYF.